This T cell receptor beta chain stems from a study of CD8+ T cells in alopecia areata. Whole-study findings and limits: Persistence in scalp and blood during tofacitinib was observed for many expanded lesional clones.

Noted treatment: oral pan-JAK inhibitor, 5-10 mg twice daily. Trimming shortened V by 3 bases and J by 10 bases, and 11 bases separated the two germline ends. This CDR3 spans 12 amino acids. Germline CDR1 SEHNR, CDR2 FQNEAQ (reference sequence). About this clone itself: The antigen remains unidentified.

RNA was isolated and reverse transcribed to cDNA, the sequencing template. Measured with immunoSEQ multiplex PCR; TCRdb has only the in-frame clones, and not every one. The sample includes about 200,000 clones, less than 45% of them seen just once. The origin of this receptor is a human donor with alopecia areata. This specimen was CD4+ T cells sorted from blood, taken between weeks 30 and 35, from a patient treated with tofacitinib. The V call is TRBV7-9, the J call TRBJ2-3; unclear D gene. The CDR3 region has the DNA TGTGCCAGCAGCTTGGCGGAAGGGCCGCAGTATTTT. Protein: CASSLAEGPQYF.